Listed below are T cell receptor beta chains from one sample, sequenced in a study of OX40 agonist ivuxolimab in advanced cancers. Produced via immunoSEQ multiplex PCR; TCRdb's table is partial and in-frame only. The sample has about 40,000 clones, more than 80% seen once. Sequenced material: CD4+ or CD8+ T cells sorted from blood, taken in a trial of the OX40 agonist ivuxolimab. These receptors all stem from an adult with an advanced solid tumor such as melanoma, head and neck, liver or kidney cancer. Each CDR3 is given with its conserved first and last residue. Each record gives: V gene, clone size, J gene, D gene, CDR3 DNA, CDR3 protein. The D gene is left open where the match is weak. The size of a clone is reported for some rows only, either as once, few or many, or as a class for expanded clones.

V: TRBV6-5; size: NA; J: TRBJ2-7; D: NA; DNA: TGTGCCAGCAGCCGGGGCAGGGACTACGAGCAGTACTTC; CDR3: CASSRGRDYEQYF
V: TRBV4-2; size: NA; J: TRBJ1-4; D: NA; DNA: TGTGCCAGCAGCCAAGATTCCAATGAAAAACTGTTTTTT; CDR3: CASSQDSNEKLFF
V: TRBV5-1; size: NA; J: TRBJ1-2; D: NA; DNA: TGCGCCAGCAGACCAGCTACAGGGTTTAACTATGGCTACACCTTC; CDR3: CASRPATGFNYGYTF
V: TRBV29-1; size: NA; J: TRBJ2-3; D: NA; DNA: TGCAGCGTTGAAATCGGAAGCACAGATACGCAGTATTTT; CDR3: CSVEIGSTDTQYF
V: TRBV12-1; size: NA; J: TRBJ2-7; D: NA; DNA: TGTGCCAGCAGCTTTCCACAGAACTCCTACGAGCAGTACTTC; CDR3: CASSFPQNSYEQYF
V: TRBV6-1; size: NA; J: TRBJ2-2; D: TRBD1; DNA: TGTGCCAGTCTGGGACAGGCCAACACCGGGGAGCTGTTTTTT; CDR3: CASLGQANTGELFF
V: TRBV25-1; size: NA; J: TRBJ1-4; D: NA; DNA: TGTGCCAGCAAGGCCCAGGGAAAGGAAAAACTGTTTTTT; CDR3: CASKAQGKEKLFF
V: TRBV6-5; size: NA; J: TRBJ1-1; D: NA; DNA: TGTGCCAGCAGTTACTCCCCCGGGTCCTTTGAAGCTTTCTTT; CDR3: CASSYSPGSFEAFF
V: TRBV30; size: once; J: TRBJ2-3; D: NA; DNA: TGTGCCTGGAGACTGTACGATACGCAGTATTTT; CDR3: CAWRLYDTQYF
V: TRBV6-1; size: NA; J: TRBJ2-5; D: TRBD1; DNA: TGTGCCAGCAGTGACGGACAGGAGCTCGGAGAGACCCAGTACTTC; CDR3: CASSDGQELGETQYF
V: TRBV7-2; size: NA; J: TRBJ2-2; D: NA; DNA: TGTGCCAGCAGCTTAAGTTCGGGGGAAAACGGGGAGCTGTTTTTT; CDR3: CASSLSSGENGELFF
V: TRBV25-1; size: NA; J: TRBJ2-7; D: TRBD2; DNA: TGTGCCAGCAGACTAGCGGACTACGAGCAGTACTTC; CDR3: CASRLADYEQYF
V: TRBV7-9; size: NA; J: TRBJ1-2; D: NA; DNA: TGTGCCAGCAGCTTAGTGAGGGGCTCTAACTATGGCTACACCTTC; CDR3: CASSLVRGSNYGYTF
V: TRBV6-5; size: once; J: TRBJ2-7; D: TRBD1; DNA: TGTGCCAGCAGTTATGCGGAAGGGACAGGGTCCTTCGAGCAGTACTTC; CDR3: CASSYAEGTGSFEQYF
V: TRBV5-4; size: NA; J: TRBJ2-7; D: NA; DNA: TGTGCCCGCAGCTTGTCCGCCCCATCCTACGAGCAGTACTTC; CDR3: CARSLSAPSYEQYF
V: TRBV29-1; size: NA; J: TRBJ2-1; D: TRBD2; DNA: TGCAGCGTTGACAGGATGGGGTGGACGACTAGCGAAACCTACAATGAGCAGTTCTTC; CDR3: CSVDRMGWTTSETYNEQFF
V: TRBV28; size: NA; J: TRBJ1-2; D: NA; DNA: TGTGCCAGCAGTCCTCTAGGGGGGGTTGTTGGTAACTATGGCTACACCTTC; CDR3: CASSPLGGVVGNYGYTF
V: TRBV6-6; size: NA; J: TRBJ1-3; D: NA; DNA: TGTGCCAGCAGTTACTCTAACGGAAACACCATATATTTT; CDR3: CASSYSNGNTIYF
V: TRBV2; size: NA; J: TRBJ2-3; D: TRBD2; DNA: TGTGCCAGCAGTGAAGGGCTAGCGGGGGTGGCGCAGTATTTT; CDR3: CASSEGLAGVAQYF
V: TRBV2; size: NA; J: TRBJ1-2; D: NA; DNA: TGTGCCAGCAGGAGGACCGACTATGGCTACACCTTC; CDR3: CASRRTDYGYTF
V: TRBV28; size: NA; J: TRBJ2-3; D: NA; DNA: TGTGCCAGCACCGTTCAAGGAGATACGCAGTATTTT; CDR3: CASTVQGDTQYF
V: TRBV28; size: NA; J: TRBJ1-5; D: NA; DNA: TGTGCCAGCAGATTCGACAGGACAGACAATCAGCCCCAGCATTTT; CDR3: CASRFDRTDNQPQHF
V: TRBV5-5; size: NA; J: TRBJ2-6; D: NA; DNA: TGTGCCAGCAGCTTGGAAACGGCCCGTATTATCTCTGGGGCCAACGTCCTGACTTTC; CDR3: CASSLETARIISGANVLTF
V: TRBV5-1; size: NA; J: TRBJ1-1; D: NA; DNA: TGCGCCAGCAGCTATAGGCTGAACACTGAAGCTTTCTTT; CDR3: CASSYRLNTEAFF
V: TRBV28; size: NA; J: TRBJ1-1; D: TRBD1; DNA: TGTGCCAGCAGTGCCGGGACAGGGTACACTGAAGCTTTCTTT; CDR3: CASSAGTGYTEAFF
V: TRBV5-8; size: NA; J: TRBJ1-4; D: TRBD1; DNA: TGTGCCAGCAGCTTCCGCGGGACAGTTCAAGAAAAACTGTTTTTT; CDR3: CASSFRGTVQEKLFF
V: TRBV7-2; size: NA; J: TRBJ2-7; D: NA; DNA: TGTGCCAGCAGCTTCGGGGTCTCCTACGAGCAGTACTTC; CDR3: CASSFGVSYEQYF
V: TRBV5-4; size: once; J: TRBJ2-1; D: TRBD1; DNA: TGTGCCAGCAGTTCGGGACAGGTGTGGTTGGATGAGCAGTTCTTC; CDR3: CASSSGQVWLDEQFF
V: TRBV5-1; size: NA; J: TRBJ2-7; D: NA; DNA: TGCGCCAGCAGCTCCCGGGACACTCCGTCCGAGCAGTACTTC; CDR3: CASSSRDTPSEQYF
V: TRBV6-6; size: NA; J: TRBJ2-7; D: NA; DNA: TGTGCCAGCAGTTACTCCGGAGCCTCCTTTGAGCAGTACTTC; CDR3: CASSYSGASFEQYF
V: TRBV10-3; size: NA; J: TRBJ2-5; D: NA; DNA: TGTGCCATCAGTGACGGGTTGGGAGAGACCCAGTACTTC; CDR3: CAISDGLGETQYF
V: TRBV25-1; size: NA; J: TRBJ1-4; D: NA; DNA: TGTGCCAGCAGTGAAACAGGGAGGTGGGAAAAACTGTTTTTT; CDR3: CASSETGRWEKLFF
V: TRBV2; size: NA; J: TRBJ2-1; D: TRBD1; DNA: TGTGCCAGCAGGGGGACAGGGACCCCCAAACAGTTCTTC; CDR3: CASRGTGTPKQFF
V: TRBV6-4; size: NA; J: TRBJ2-1; D: NA; DNA: TGTGCCAGCAGTGACCAGCCGTATCGGGAGCAGTTCTTC; CDR3: CASSDQPYREQFF
V: TRBV6-6; size: NA; J: TRBJ1-5; D: NA; DNA: TGTGCCAGCAGGTATATTCAGGGCGGAGATCAGCCCCAGCATTTT; CDR3: CASRYIQGGDQPQHF
V: TRBV2; size: NA; J: TRBJ2-5; D: TRBD1; DNA: TGTGCCACCCAAACTGGACAGGGGGAGACCCAGTACTTC; CDR3: CATQTGQGETQYF
V: TRBV7-8; size: NA; J: TRBJ1-2; D: NA; DNA: TGTGCCAGCAGCTTAGATGGGCTGGACTATGGCTACACCTTC; CDR3: CASSLDGLDYGYTF
V: TRBV6-5; size: NA; J: TRBJ2-5; D: NA; DNA: TGTGCCAGCAGTTACTCGTGGGAGGAGACCCAGTACTTC; CDR3: CASSYSWEETQYF
V: TRBV19; size: NA; J: TRBJ2-1; D: NA; DNA: TGTGCCAGTAGTATAGGGAATGAGCAGTTCTTC; CDR3: CASSIGNEQFF
V: TRBV5-4; size: NA; J: TRBJ1-2; D: NA; DNA: TGTGCCAGCAGCTTGGCGGATAATAACTATGGCTACACCTTC; CDR3: CASSLADNNYGYTF
V: TRBV5-1; size: NA; J: TRBJ2-2; D: NA; DNA: TGCGCCAGCAGCTTGAGGCGCGGGAACGCGAACACCGGGGAGCTGTTTTTT; CDR3: CASSLRRGNANTGELFF
V: TRBV2; size: NA; J: TRBJ2-2; D: NA; DNA: TGTGCCAGCAGTGAAGCGGGAGGCTCCTCCACCGGGGAGCTGTTTTTT; CDR3: CASSEAGGSSTGELFF
V: TRBV9; size: NA; J: TRBJ2-5; D: NA; DNA: TGTGCCAGCAGCGTAGGGGTCGGGACCATATCCCGGGAGACCCAGTACTTC; CDR3: CASSVGVGTISRETQYF
V: TRBV7-2; size: NA; J: TRBJ1-3; D: NA; DNA: TGTGCCAGCAGCTTAGCGGGTACAAGGCGTTCCGGAAACACCATATATTTT; CDR3: CASSLAGTRRSGNTIYF
V: TRBV10-3; size: NA; J: TRBJ2-5; D: TRBD1; DNA: TGTGCCATCAGACCGGGACAGGGGGAGACCCAGTACTTC; CDR3: CAIRPGQGETQYF
V: TRBV7-3; size: NA; J: TRBJ2-1; D: NA; DNA: TGTGCCAGCAGCCCTTCGGCGGGGTATGAGCAGTTCTTC; CDR3: CASSPSAGYEQFF
V: TRBV19; size: NA; J: TRBJ1-2; D: NA; DNA: TGTGCCAGTAGTATCCAGGGCAACGTCGGCGTCTATGGCTACACCTTC; CDR3: CASSIQGNVGVYGYTF
V: TRBV11-2; size: NA; J: TRBJ2-3; D: NA; DNA: TGTGCCAGCAGGTACAGCTTTAGCACAGATACGCAGTATTTT; CDR3: CASRYSFSTDTQYF
V: TRBV28; size: NA; J: TRBJ1-4; D: NA; DNA: TGTGCCAGCAGTTTATTGACAGCCACTAATGAAAAACTGTTTTTT; CDR3: CASSLLTATNEKLFF
V: TRBV5-6; size: NA; J: TRBJ2-5; D: TRBD2; DNA: TGTGCCAGCAGCTTGCTTCCTAGCGGGAACCAAGAGACCCAGTACTTC; CDR3: CASSLLPSGNQETQYF
V: TRBV11-2; size: few; J: TRBJ1-4; D: NA; DNA: TGTGCCAGCAGTCCAAACCCCCAGGATAATGAAAAACTGTTTTTT; CDR3: CASSPNPQDNEKLFF
V: TRBV7-9; size: once; J: TRBJ2-7; D: NA; DNA: TGTGCCAGCAGCCGGGGGGGACAGATCGCCTACGAGCAGTACTTC; CDR3: CASSRGGQIAYEQYF
V: TRBV6-5; size: NA; J: TRBJ2-2; D: NA; DNA: TGTGCCGGCTGGGGGTCGAACACCGGGGAGCTGTTTTTT; CDR3: CAGWGSNTGELFF
V: TRBV19; size: NA; J: TRBJ2-2; D: NA; DNA: TGTGCCAGTAGCCGGGACACTGCGAACACCGGGGAGCTGTTTTTT; CDR3: CASSRDTANTGELFF
V: TRBV7-2; size: NA; J: TRBJ1-1; D: NA; DNA: TGTGCCAGCAGAGTAGGGGGGCCTATTCTTATGAACACTGAAGCTTTCTTT; CDR3: CASRVGGPILMNTEAFF
V: TRBV19; size: once; J: TRBJ1-1; D: TRBD1; DNA: TGTGCCAGTAGTATAGGTATCGACAGGGCCGCTGAAGCTTTCTTT; CDR3: CASSIGIDRAAEAFF
V: TRBV9; size: NA; J: TRBJ2-2; D: NA; DNA: TGTGCCAGCAGCGTGGGGACCAACACCGGGGAGCTGTTTTTT; CDR3: CASSVGTNTGELFF
V: TRBV5-8; size: NA; J: TRBJ2-5; D: TRBD2; DNA: TGTGCCAGCAGCCCAGGGACTAGCGGGGGGGCCGGAGAGACCCAGTACTTC; CDR3: CASSPGTSGGAGETQYF
V: TRBV20-1; size: NA; J: TRBJ2-7; D: NA; DNA: TGCAGTGGGCTCGGGTCCTACGAGCAGTACTTC; CDR3: CSGLGSYEQYF